This T cell receptor beta chain was obtained from a study of blood T cell repertoires in COVID-19. On the study more broadly: T cells, B-cell-depleted T cells, or PBMCs supplied cDNA or gDNA.

CDR3 length: 16 residues. Only in-frame clones appear in the TCRdb table, and some are missing; sequencing was by immunoSEQ multiplex PCR. This sample has approximately 230,000 clones, with about 85% found just once. The chain combines TRBV21-1 with TRBJ2-7; the DNA was not used to check the table's D call, TRBD1. TRBV21-1 has pseudogene status. The specimen was peripheral blood. This sequence originates from a young man with active or convalescent COVID-19. CDR3 protein: CASSPHRQKTSYEQYF. CDR3 coding DNA: TGTGCCAGCAGCCCTCACCGACAGAAAACCTCCTACGAGCAGTACTTC.